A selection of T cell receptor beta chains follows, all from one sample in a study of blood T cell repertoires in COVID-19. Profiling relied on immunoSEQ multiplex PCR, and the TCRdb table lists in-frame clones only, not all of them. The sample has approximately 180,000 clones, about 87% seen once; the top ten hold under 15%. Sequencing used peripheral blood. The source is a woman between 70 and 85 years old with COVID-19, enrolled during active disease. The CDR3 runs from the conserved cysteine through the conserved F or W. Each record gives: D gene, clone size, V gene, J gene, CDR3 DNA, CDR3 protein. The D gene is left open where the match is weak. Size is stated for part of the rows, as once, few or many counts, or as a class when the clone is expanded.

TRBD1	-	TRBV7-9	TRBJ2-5	TGTGCCAGCAGCTTAGGGACAGGGGAAGAGACCCAGTACTTC	CASSLGTGEETQYF
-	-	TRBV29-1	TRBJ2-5	TGCAGCGTTCCGACAAGTGGGGAGACCCAGTACTTC	CSVPTSGETQYF
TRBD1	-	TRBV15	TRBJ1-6	TGTGCCACCAGCAGAGTGACAGGGGCTGGCTCACCCCTCCACTTT	CATSRVTGAGSPLHF
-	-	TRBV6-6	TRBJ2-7	TGTGCCAGCAGTCCTAGCGCCGCGGCATCGGCAAGGCACTTC	CASSPSAAASARHF
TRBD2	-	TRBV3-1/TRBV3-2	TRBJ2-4	TGTGCCAGCAGCCAAGATATGGCTAGCGGGAGGGATGCCAAAAACATTCAGTACTTC	CASSQDMASGRDAKNIQYF
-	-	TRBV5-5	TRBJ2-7	TGTGCCAGCAGCTTGCAGGGAGAGCAGTACTTC	CASSLQGEQYF
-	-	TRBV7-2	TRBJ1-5	TGTGCCAGCAGCTCCGGGAGAAATCAGCCCCAGCATTTT	CASSSGRNQPQHF
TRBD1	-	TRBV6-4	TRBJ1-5	TGTGCCAGCAGTGAAGGATGGGGACAGGATCAGCCCCAGCATTTT	CASSEGWGQDQPQHF
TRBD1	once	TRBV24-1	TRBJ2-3	TGTGCCACCAGCAACCCGATGGGACAGGGGGCAGATACGCAGTATTTT	CATSNPMGQGADTQYF
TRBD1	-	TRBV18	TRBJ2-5	TGTGCCAGCTCACCAAACAGGGGTCAAGAGACCCAGTACTTC	CASSPNRGQETQYF
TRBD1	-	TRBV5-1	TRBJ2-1	TGCGCCAGCAGCCGGGGACAGGGAGGTAATGAGCAGTTCTTC	CASSRGQGGNEQFF
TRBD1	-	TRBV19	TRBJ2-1	TGTGCCAGTAGTATAGGGACGACAGGGGGAACGTACAATGAGCAGTTCTTC	CASSIGTTGGTYNEQFF
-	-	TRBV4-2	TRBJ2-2	TGTGCCAGCAGCCAAGACACCCAGATCACCGGGGAGCTGTTTTTT	CASSQDTQITGELFF
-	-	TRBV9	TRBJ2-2	TGTGCCAGCAGCGAAGGGACTGGGCCGACCGGGGAGCTGTTTTTT	CASSEGTGPTGELFF
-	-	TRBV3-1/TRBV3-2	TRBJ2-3	TGTGCCAGCAGCCAAAAGGCCCACGCTAGCGATTATCCAGATACGCAGTATTTT	CASSQKAHASDYPDTQYF
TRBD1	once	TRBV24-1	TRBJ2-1	TGTGCCACCAGCCCCAAGGGGGACAGCTCCTACAATGAGCAGTTCTTC	CATSPKGDSSYNEQFF
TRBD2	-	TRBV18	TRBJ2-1	TGTGCCAGCTCACCGACTAGCGTCGATCCAAGCTCCTACAATGAGCAGTTCTTC	CASSPTSVDPSSYNEQFF
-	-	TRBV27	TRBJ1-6	TGTGCCAGCAGTTTGGAGACAGCCCACAATTCACCCCTCCACTTT	CASSLETAHNSPLHF
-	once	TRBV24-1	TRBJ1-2	TGTGCCACCGGAGAGGGGGAGCTGGGCAGTGGCTACACCTTC	CATGEGELGSGYTF
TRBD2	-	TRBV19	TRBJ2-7	TGTGCCAGTAGTATAGATCCTACTAGCGGGAGTTACGAGCAGTACTTC	CASSIDPTSGSYEQYF
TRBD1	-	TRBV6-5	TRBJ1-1	TGTGCCAGCACCCACAGGGGTGGATGGACTGAAGCTTTCTTT	CASTHRGGWTEAFF
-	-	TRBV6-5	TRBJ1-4	TGTGCCAGCAGTTACTCGGGGGGGGGAGGTGAAAAACTGTTTTTT	CASSYSGGGGEKLFF
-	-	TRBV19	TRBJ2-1	TGTGCCAGTAATAAGGGGAACCTACTTTTGGATGAGCAGTTCTTC	CASNKGNLLLDEQFF
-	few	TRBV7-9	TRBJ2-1	TGTGCCAGCAGTATCCCCACCCTAGCAGACAATGAGCAGTTCTTC	CASSIPTLADNEQFF
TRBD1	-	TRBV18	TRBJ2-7	TGTGCCAGCTCACCGGGGACAGTCCCTTACGAGCAGTACTTC	CASSPGTVPYEQYF
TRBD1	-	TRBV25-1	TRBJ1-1	TGTGCCAGCAGGGCCCTGACAGGGACTGGCACTGAAGCTTTCTTT	CASRALTGTGTEAFF
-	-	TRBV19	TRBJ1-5	TGTGCCAGTAGTACGGCCAGGGATCAGCCCCAGCATTTT	CASSTARDQPQHF
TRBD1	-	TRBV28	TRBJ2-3	TGTGCCAGCAGTTCTGGGACAGGGGGGACAGATACGCAGTATTTT	CASSSGTGGTDTQYF
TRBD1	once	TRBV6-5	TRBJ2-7	TGTGCCAGCAGTTATACCGGGACAGGGGATCGCGAGCAGTACTTC	CASSYTGTGDREQYF
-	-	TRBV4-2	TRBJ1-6	TGTGCCAGCACCTCAAGGTGGGGGGATAATTCACCCCTCCACTTT	CASTSRWGDNSPLHF
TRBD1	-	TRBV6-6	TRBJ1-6	TGTGCCAGCAGTCGGACAGGGGGCGAGTTGGTGGATTCACCCCTCCACTTT	CASSRTGGELVDSPLHF
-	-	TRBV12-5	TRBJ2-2	TGTGCTAGTGGTTTGGTAATGAGGGCAGGCGGTCCCGGGGAGCTGTTTTTT	CASGLVMRAGGPGELFF
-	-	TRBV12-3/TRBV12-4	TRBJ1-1	TGTGCCAGCAGTATGAGGGTTAACACTGAAGCTTTCTTT	CASSMRVNTEAFF
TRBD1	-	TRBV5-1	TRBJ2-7	TGCGCCAGCAGCCTGGACAGGCCCTCCGAGCAGTACTTC	CASSLDRPSEQYF
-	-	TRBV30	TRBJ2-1	TGTGCCTGGAGTGTAGGGGGATCTCGGGATGAGCAGTTCTTC	CAWSVGGSRDEQFF
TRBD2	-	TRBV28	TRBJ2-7	TGTGCCAGCAGTCGGACTAGCGGGGAGCCCTACGAGCAGTACTTC	CASSRTSGEPYEQYF
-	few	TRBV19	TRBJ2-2	TGTGCCAGTACTAGCCAGGGGTCTGGGGGGGAGCTGTTTTTT	CASTSQGSGGELFF